Included here is one TCR beta chain sequence, with context. The source of the sample is a study of cytomegalovirus exposure and HLA in healthy donors. Produced via immunoSEQ multiplex PCR; TCRdb's table is partial and in-frame only. The top ten hold approximately 3% of the sample, which has about 190,000 clones, around 82% seen once. The CDR3 is 12 amino acids. The germline V gene has CDR1 SGHTA and CDR2 FQGNSA. Trimming removed 5 bases from V and 4 bases from J, with 7 bases in between. The origin of this receptor is a woman aged 18-29 years in good health and CMV-seropositive. What was sequenced was PBMCs. The J gene is TRBJ2-3, the V gene TRBV7-2, with D maybe TRBD2 (5 bases). The CDR3 region is CASSSGPDTQYF. As DNA, the CDR3 is TGTGCCAGCAGCAGCGGTCCAGATACGCAGTATTTT.